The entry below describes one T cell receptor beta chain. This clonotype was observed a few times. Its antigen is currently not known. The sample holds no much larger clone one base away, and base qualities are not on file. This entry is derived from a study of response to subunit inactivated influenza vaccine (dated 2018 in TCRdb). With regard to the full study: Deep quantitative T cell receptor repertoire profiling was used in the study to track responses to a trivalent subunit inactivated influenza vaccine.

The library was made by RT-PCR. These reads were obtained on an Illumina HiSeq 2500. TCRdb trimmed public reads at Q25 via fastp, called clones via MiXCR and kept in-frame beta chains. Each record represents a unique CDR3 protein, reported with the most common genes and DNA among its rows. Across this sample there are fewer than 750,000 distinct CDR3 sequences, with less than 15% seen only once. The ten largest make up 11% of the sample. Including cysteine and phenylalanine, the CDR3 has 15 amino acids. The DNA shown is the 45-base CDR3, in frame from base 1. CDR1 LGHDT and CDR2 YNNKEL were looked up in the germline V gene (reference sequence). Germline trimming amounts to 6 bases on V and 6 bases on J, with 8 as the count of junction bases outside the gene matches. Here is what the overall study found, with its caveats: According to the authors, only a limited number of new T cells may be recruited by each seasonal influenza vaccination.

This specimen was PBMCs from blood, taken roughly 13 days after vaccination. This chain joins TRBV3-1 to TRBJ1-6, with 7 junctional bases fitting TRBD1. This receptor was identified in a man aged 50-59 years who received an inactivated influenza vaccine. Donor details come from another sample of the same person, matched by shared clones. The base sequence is TGTGCCAGCAGTTACAGGACAGGACCTAATTCACCCCTCCACTTT. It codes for CASSYRTGPNSPLHF.